Below, 31 T cell receptor beta chains from the same sample are listed, as sequenced in a study of T-cell reconstitution after alpha-beta-depleted transplantation in children. TCRbeta library construction was performed incorporating unique molecular identifiers. Via MiXCR, TCRdb re-called the PCR reads, giving one row per CDR3 protein. The sample has about 460,000 distinct CDR3 sequences; around 13% are singletons. Sample: PBMCs from the stem cell graft donor, taken from the stem cell graft. The receptor set was obtained from a human donor who donated a stem cell graft to a child with combined immunodeficiency.

This clonotype showed up many times. The chain uses TRBV6-2 or TRBV6-3 and TRBJ2-3, with a tentative D call TRBD1 (6 bases). CDR1 and CDR2 from the germline V gene are MNHEY and SVGEGT. Trimming stripped 2 bases from V and 4 bases from J, with 22 bases between. The CDR3 has 18 residues. CDR3 sequence: CASSYRSNRAVYSDTQYF. The CDR3 DNA sequence: TGTGCCAGCAGTTACAGGAGCAACAGGGCTGTTTACTCAGATACGCAGTATTTT.

This clonotype has more than one count but fewer than ten. This sequence joins TRBV7-3 and TRBJ2-1; 10 bases fit TRBD2. The CDR3 length is 15 residues. Unmatched junction bases numbered 7, after V lost 5 bases and J lost 6 bases. Germline lookup yields CDR1 SGHTA and CDR2 FQGTGA. In DNA form, the CDR3 reads TGTGCCAGCAGCCTTCTAGCGGGGGTAGTCAATGAGCAGTTCTTC. Residues: CASSLLAGVVNEQFF.

This clonotype was counted ten times or more. The rearrangement joins TRBV6-2 or TRBV6-3 to TRBJ2-7, with TRBD1 as a possible D gene (5 bases). This CDR3 has 13 residues. V was cut by 4 bases and J by 2 bases, with 9 bases left in between. Germline values: CDR1 MNHEY, CDR2 SVGEGT. The CDR3 loop is CASSSAGTYEQYF. Here the CDR3 DNA reads TGTGCCAGCAGTTCCGCAGGGACCTACGAGCAGTACTTC.

This clonotype appeared many times. The chain uses TRBV27 and TRBJ1-2, with 7 bases aligning to TRBD1. Germline V CDR1 and CDR2: MNHEY, SMNVEV (reference sequence). The V segment lost 1 base and the J segment 4 bases; nucleotides outside the gene matches: 15. The CDR3 has 18 residues. CDR3 region: CASSLYGSSGTAIYGYTF. The CDR3 DNA is TGTGCCAGCAGTTTATATGGGTCTTCCGGGACAGCCATCTATGGCTACACCTTC.

The V call is TRBV2, the J call TRBJ2-1; no firm D call. CDR3 length equals 13 residues. CDR1 and CDR2 from the germline V gene are SNHLY and FYNNEI. Trimming left V 4 bases short and J 4 bases short, with 8 bases between. The CDR3 region is CASSANGYNEQFF. CDR3 sequence (DNA): TGTGCCAGCAGTGCAAACGGGTACAATGAGCAGTTCTTC.

At least ten counts were recorded for this clonotype. V is TRBV10-3 and J is TRBJ2-1; D uncertain. Trimming took 1 base from V and 5 from J, leaving 6 bases between them. Germline CDR1 ENHRY, CDR2 SYGVKD. This CDR3 has 13 amino acids. The CDR3 DNA is TGTGCCATCAGTGAGTTGCGGAACAATGAGCAGTTCTTC. It is translated as CAISELRNNEQFF.

The chain uses TRBV20-1 and TRBJ2-1; 7 nucleotides match TRBD2. Trimming took 4 bases from V and 3 from J; bases not matched to a gene: 3. The CDR3 covers 13 residues. The germline gives CDR1 DFQATT, CDR2 SNEGSKA (reference sequence). For the CDR3, the DNA is TGCAGTGCTAAGCCTAGCGGCTACAATGAGCAGTTCTTC. Translated, it gives CSAKPSGYNEQFF.

V is TRBV7-2 and J is TRBJ2-2; D is undetermined. The CDR3 has 16 residues. The V and J ends lost 3 bases and 6 bases respectively, with 17 bases between them. CDR1 and CDR2 from the germline V gene are SGHTA and FQGNSA. CDR3 nucleotides: TGTGCCAGCAGCTTCCTTGCCGCATACAGCCCCGGGGAGCTGTTTTTT. Its protein is CASSFLAAYSPGELFF.

The table lists this clonotype with many counts. The chain couples TRBV21-1 to TRBJ2-5; the listed D gene, TRBD1, was not tested against the DNA. TRBV21-1 has pseudogene status. The CDR3 length is 13 residues. The CDR3 protein is CASHGTVQETQYF. CDR3 coding DNA: TGTGCCAGCCACGGGACAGTTCAAGAGACCCAGTACTTC.

V gene TRBV12-3 or TRBV12-4 combines with J gene TRBJ2-5; the D gene could be TRBD1 or TRBD2 (6 bases each). This CDR3 has 15 amino acids. The V end lost 1 base, the J end lost 5 bases, and 14 bases lay between the germline ends. CDR3 protein: CASSLGGMGAETQYF. DNA of the CDR3: TGTGCCAGCAGTTTAGGCGGGATGGGGGCCGAGACCCAGTACTTC.

This clonotype was observed at least ten times. V usage is TRBV7-2 and J usage is TRBJ1-1; weak D call: TRBD1 (6 bases). The germline V and J ends were trimmed by 5 bases and 5 bases, with 18 bases remaining between them. There are 15 residues in the CDR3. In germline, CDR1 is SGHTA, CDR2 FQGNSA. The CDR3 region is CASSPRTAWVTEAFF. In DNA form, the CDR3 reads TGTGCCAGCAGCCCTAGGACAGCATGGGTTACTGAAGCTTTCTTT.

The chain employs TRBV27 and TRBJ2-5; unclear D gene. The germline CDR1 and CDR2 sequences are MNHEY and SMNVEV (reference sequence). CDR3 length: 15 amino acids. V was shortened by 4 bases and J by 5 bases, with 17 bases between the two germline ends. CDR3 nucleotide sequence: TGTGCCAGCAGTTCCCAGCCGGGTGATGGGGAGACCCAGTACTTC. The encoded protein is CASSSQPGDGETQYF.

The gene calls are TRBV29-1 and TRBJ2-5; 9 nucleotides line up with TRBD1. V shed 1 base, J shed 6 bases, and the junction held 3 bases outside the gene matches. The length of the CDR3 is 13 residues. Germline CDR1 and CDR2: SQVTM and ANQGSEA. CDR3 protein: CSVEGQGVKTQYF. CDR3 DNA: TGCAGCGTTGAAGGACAGGGGGTAAAGACCCAGTACTTC.

This clonotype was counted at least ten times. Here the CDR3 DNA reads TGCGCCAGCAGCTTGTTCGGATGGATTCAAGAGACCCAGTACTTC. Translation gives CASSLFGWIQETQYF. The chain joins TRBV5-1 to TRBJ2-5, with D unclear. The V end lost 1 base, the J end lost 2 bases, and 12 bases lay between the germline ends. This CDR3 is 15 amino acids long. Germline values: CDR1 SGHRS, CDR2 YFSETQ.

The gene calls are TRBV27 and TRBJ2-6; 14 bases fit TRBD2. The CDR3 has 18 residues. The ends lost 5 bases at V and 3 bases at J; junction bases unmatched: 6. The germline CDR1 and CDR2 sequences are MNHEY and SMNVEV (reference sequence). Here the CDR3 DNA reads TGTGCCAGCAGTCCGTGGGGACTAGCGGGAGTTGGGGCCAACGTCCTGACTTTC. Protein: CASSPWGLAGVGANVLTF.

This clonotype showed up just a few times. The chain uses TRBV6-1 and TRBJ1-1, with 10 bases fitting TRBD1. Germline trimming cut 6 bases from V and 4 bases from J; bases unmatched to any gene: 5. Germline V CDR1 and CDR2: MNHNS, SASEGT. The CDR3 is 14 amino acids. The CDR3 spells CASSADRGVTEAFF. The CDR3 DNA reads TGTGCCAGCAGCGCGGACAGGGGGGTCACTGAAGCTTTCTTT.

This clonotype was observed many times. This chain connects TRBV20-1 to TRBJ2-1, with TRBD2 identical over 12 bases. The CDR3 is made up of 16 amino acids. With 0 bases clipped from V and 8 bases from J, the junction kept 8 bases outside the gene matches. The V gene's germline CDR1 is DFQATT and CDR2 SNEGSKA (reference sequence). The CDR3 DNA follows: TGCAGTGCTAGAGATCTAGCGGGAGGGGAGTCGGATGAGCAGTTCTTC. It codes for CSARDLAGGESDEQFF.

This clonotype was detected a few times. J is TRBJ1-1 and V is TRBV11-3; D gene unclear. V was cut by 4 bases and J by 10 bases, with 16 bases left in between. The CDR3 has 13 amino acids. Germline loops: CDR1 SGHNT, CDR2 YENEEA. CDR3 in amino acids: CASSSEGHLGAFF. DNA for the CDR3: TGTGCCAGCAGCTCGGAGGGCCACTTAGGAGCTTTCTTT.

This chain joins TRBV6-5 and TRBJ2-2, with no clear D. Germline-derived CDR1 and CDR2 are MNHEY and SVGAGI. There are 13 residues in the CDR3. The V gene lost 0 bases and the J gene lost 13 bases, with 12 bases spanning the gap. The CDR3 region is CASSYSSRDGLFF. CDR3 bases: TGTGCCAGCAGTTACTCGAGCCGTGATGGGCTGTTTTTT.

The chain combines TRBV7-2 with TRBJ2-2; D unresolved. CDR1 SGHTA and CDR2 FQGNSA come from the germline V gene. Trimming stripped 5 bases from V and 0 bases from J, with 16 bases between. The CDR3 covers 17 residues. The CDR3 reads CASSQRRLTTNTGELFF. CDR3 DNA: TGTGCCAGCAGCCAAAGGCGTCTGACCACGAACACCGGGGAGCTGTTTTTT.

This sequence joins TRBV7-8 and TRBJ2-5; D may be TRBD2 (6 bases). Trimming took off 1 base at V and 5 bases at J, with 14 bases between the two ends. There are 15 residues in the CDR3. Germline V gives CDR1 SGHVS, CDR2 FQNEAQ. CDR3 protein: CASSLVAGFGETQYF. The CDR3 DNA is TGTGCCAGCAGCTTAGTTGCGGGGTTCGGGGAGACCCAGTACTTC.

This chain links TRBV4-2 with TRBJ1-5; 7 bases are a match to TRBD1. The CDR3 contains 17 residues. Unmatched junction bases numbered 10, after V lost 1 base and J lost 4 bases. The germline V gene encodes CDR1 LGHNA and CDR2 YNFKEQ. The CDR3 DNA reads TGTGCCAGCAGCCAAGCTTGGGAGACAGGGCCTAATCAGCCCCAGCATTTT. It translates to CASSQAWETGPNQPQHF.

In this sample, this clonotype turned up many times. The J gene is TRBJ2-7, the V gene TRBV20-1; either TRBD1 or TRBD2 may fit D (5 bases each). CDR3 length: 15 residues. Germline CDR1 and CDR2: DFQATT and SNEGSKA (reference sequence). Trimming took 3 bases from V and 2 from J, leaving 17 bases between them. CDR3 amino acids: CSASGDGRRAYEQYF. DNA of the CDR3: TGCAGTGCTAGTGGGGACGGGCGTAGGGCCTACGAGCAGTACTTC.

The chain recombines TRBV20-1 with TRBJ2-7; unclear D gene. The CDR3 extends over 15 amino acids. Germline V gene sequence: CDR1 DFQATT, CDR2 SNEGSKA (reference sequence). V lost 2 bases and J 0 bases, leaving 14 bases between the germline ends. The CDR3 DNA sequence: TGCAGTGCTAGATCCATGGTGGCCACCTCCTACGAGCAGTACTTC. It is translated as CSARSMVATSYEQYF.

This clonotype was found a few times. The CDR3 bases are TGCGCCAGCAGCACCGAAGGGTGGACAGATACGCAGTATTTT. This encodes CASSTEGWTDTQYF. The gene calls are TRBV5-1 and TRBJ2-3; D remains unclear. The CDR3 runs to 14 residues. Germline CDR1 SGHRS, CDR2 YFSETQ. V shed 4 bases and J shed 3 bases, with 12 bases lying between them.

This clonotype was seen at least ten times. The CDR3 DNA follows: TGTGCCAGCAGTTTTAATCCGGAGCGGCAAATTCTGGATACGCAGTATTTT. It yields the protein CASSFNPERQILDTQYF. This chain connects TRBV12-3 or TRBV12-4 to TRBJ2-3; the D gene is possibly TRBD2 (5 bases). V was pared by 3 bases and J by 6 bases, with 22 bases between. CDR3 size: 17 residues.

This clonotype was detected a few times. The chain has TRBV7-9 and TRBJ2-5, with a tentative D call TRBD1 (6 bases). Deletions cut 7 bases from V and 4 bases from J, with 10 bases between. There are 12 residues in the CDR3. Germline values: CDR1 SEHNR, CDR2 FQNEAQ (reference sequence). CDR3 region: CASTTGRETQYF. CDR3 nucleotide sequence: TGTGCCAGCACCACAGGGAGAGAGACCCAGTACTTC.

The CDR3 coding sequence is TGTGCCGGTATCGAGAGGGGGGGGAGTTACACAGATACGCAGTATTTT. Protein: CAGIERGGSYTDTQYF. The gene calls are TRBV7-8 and TRBJ2-3; a weak D match, TRBD2 (7 bases). Trimming removed 11 bases at V and 2 bases at J, with 23 bases between. The CDR3 loop spans 16 amino acids. From germline, CDR1 is SGHVS and CDR2 FQNEAQ.

CDR3 protein: CASSFGQGISGNTIYF. In DNA form, the CDR3 reads TGTGCCAGCAGCTTCGGGCAGGGGATCTCTGGAAACACCATATATTTT. The V and J genes are TRBV5-8 and TRBJ1-3; TRBD1 might be the D (6 bases). Germline V gene data show CDR1 as SGHTS and CDR2 as YDEGEE. Trimming took off 2 bases at V and 0 bases at J, with 12 bases between the two ends. The CDR3 loop spans 16 amino acids.

The chain combines TRBV20-1 with TRBJ2-7; D ambiguous. The CDR3 extends over 14 amino acids. The germline gives CDR1 DFQATT, CDR2 SNEGSKA (reference sequence). V was pared by 3 bases and J by 2 bases, with 14 bases between. CDR3 sequence: CSASIQSAPYEQYF. CDR3 DNA: TGCAGTGCTAGCATTCAATCAGCCCCCTACGAGCAGTACTTC.

The rearrangement joins TRBV4-1 to TRBJ2-7; 12 positions match TRBD1. The CDR3 length is 16 residues. J lost 3 bases, V lost 2 bases, and 5 bases had no gene match. Looked up from germline, CDR1 is MGHRA and CDR2 is YSYEKL. The CDR3 spells CASSQQGQGACYEQYF. CDR3 nucleotide sequence: TGCGCCAGCAGCCAACAGGGACAGGGGGCATGCTACGAGCAGTACTTC.